This entry lists 32 T cell receptor beta chains sequenced from one sample in a study of T cell responses to AZD1222 COVID-19 vaccine. TCRdb's copy holds only in-frame clones and misses some; the assay was immunoSEQ multiplex PCR. The sample yields 150,000 to 200,000 clones, 91% seen once. The specimen comprised peripheral blood, sampled on day 0 of AZD1222 vaccination. These receptors were taken from an adult in good health.

The chain has TRBV19 and TRBJ2-7; TRBD1 is a possible D gene (7 bases). Trimming cost V 5 bases and J 3 bases, with 20 bases left between them. The CDR3 has 16 amino acids. Germline V CDR1 and CDR2: LNHDA, SQIVND (reference sequence). The CDR3 coding sequence is TGTGCCAGTAGTTCCCCCCAGGAGGGGGCCCACTACGAGCAGTACTTC. Its translation: CASSSPQEGAHYEQYF. Based on the CDR3 plus reference TRBV19 and TRBJ2-7, the full variable domain is DGGITQSPKYLFRKEGQNVTLSCEQNLNHDAMYWYRQDPGQGLRLIYYSQIVNDFQKGDIAEGYSVSREKKESFPLTVTSAQKNPTAFYLCASSSPQEGAHYEQYFGPGTRLTVT.

The rearrangement uses TRBV27 and TRBJ2-1; 11 nucleotides line up with TRBD2. V was clipped by 4 bases and J by 7 bases; unmatched bases: 12. Germline CDR1 MNHEY, CDR2 SMNVEV (reference sequence). The CDR3 consists of 17 residues. The DNA for the CDR3 is TGTGCCAGCAGTTCCCTTCTTAGCGGGAGGGCGGGGAATGAGCAGTTCTTC. It is translated as CASSSLLSGRAGNEQFF.

The CDR3 is CATSDPGQPSNTGELFF. The CDR3 bases are TGTGCCACCAGTGATCCTGGACAGCCTTCGAACACCGGGGAGCTGTTTTTT. The chain employs TRBV24-1 and TRBJ2-2; possible D gene TRBD1, 6 bases. The CDR3 sequence is 17 residues long. V was shortened by 3 bases and J by 0 bases, with 13 bases between the two germline ends. The V gene's germline CDR1 is KGHDR and CDR2 SFDVKD.

This chain connects TRBV7-2 to TRBJ2-2; 11 nucleotides align to TRBD2. The CDR3 is 15 residues long. V shed 3 bases and J 4 bases; nucleotides not matched to a gene: 1. CDR1 SGHTA and CDR2 FQGNSA come from the germline V gene. The CDR3 loop is CASSFTSGSTGELFF. The CDR3 DNA reads TGTGCCAGCAGCTTCACTAGCGGGAGCACCGGGGAGCTGTTTTTT.

The genes are TRBV6-6 and TRBJ2-7, with TRBD2 matching over 11 bases. Germline V CDR1 and CDR2: MNHNY, SVGAGI (reference sequence). This CDR3 contains 13 residues. The V and J ends lost 6 bases and 2 bases, in that order; junction bases with no gene match: 0. The CDR3 protein is CASRTSGAYEQYF. The DNA of the CDR3 is TGTGCCAGCAGGACTAGCGGGGCCTACGAGCAGTACTTC.

The chain employs TRBV6-5 and TRBJ2-1; D is undetermined. Germline V gives CDR1 MNHEY, CDR2 SVGAGI. The CDR3 is 15 amino acids. The V end lost 10 bases, the J end lost 7 bases, and 23 bases lay between the germline ends. CDR3 coding DNA: TGTGCCATCCAGGACGGACCCTTGGGCTCTAATGAGCAGTTCTTC. This sequence encodes CAIQDGPLGSNEQFF.

The chain has TRBV19 and TRBJ1-5; tentative D call: TRBD1 (5 bases). V dropped 0 bases and J dropped 7 bases, with 10 bases sitting between them. The CDR3 runs 14 residues. CDR1 and CDR2 from the germline V gene are LNHDA and SQIVND (reference sequence). In nucleotides, the CDR3 is TGTGCCAGTAGTATAGATCGAGGGGCGCAGCCCCAGCATTTT. Residues: CASSIDRGAQPQHF.

This sequence joins TRBV6-5 and TRBJ1-6; possibly TRBD1 for D (6 bases). This CDR3 has 15 amino acids. Trimming stripped 6 bases from V and 8 bases from J, with 17 bases between. CDR1 is MNHEY, CDR2 SVGAGI, per germline. CDR3 in DNA: TGTGCCAGCAGCCCCAGGGGTGGTGGCGATTCACCCCTCCACTTT. Its translation: CASSPRGGGDSPLHF.

This sequence joins TRBV3-1 (or the pseudogene TRBV3-2) and TRBJ1-4; TRBD1 is a possible D gene (5 bases). Germline assignment: CDR1 LGHDT and CDR2 YNNKEL (reference sequence). The CDR3 spans 13 residues. V was shortened by 3 bases and J by 12 bases, with 14 bases between the two germline ends. DNA of the CDR3: TGTGCCAGCAGCCAGGGCGGGACCGGGGAACTGTTTTTT. Protein product: CASSQGGTGELFF.

This clone is a singleton in its sample. Its ends do not fully match the called genes, so a read error is possible. V is TRBV28 and J is TRBJ2-7, with D perhaps TRBD1 or TRBD2 (6 bases each). This CDR3 region has 14 residues. CDR1 and CDR2 (germline): MDHEN, SYDVKM. The CDR3 DNA sequence: TGTGCCAGCAGTTTAGGAATTCTGGTGCCAGGGGAGGACTTC. Protein sequence: CASSLGILVPGEDF.

V and J are TRBV6-1 and TRBJ2-7; 7 nucleotides align to TRBD1. V was clipped by 3 bases and J by 1 base; unmatched bases: 12. The germline gives CDR1 MNHNS, CDR2 SASEGT. The CDR3 sequence is 17 residues long. As DNA, the CDR3 is TGTGCCAGCAGTGATAGGCTGGTAGGGGGCTTATCCTACGAGCAGTACTTC. Translation gives CASSDRLVGGLSYEQYF.

This clone has more than one count but fewer than ten. This sequence joins TRBV7-8 and TRBJ1-5, with 7 bases lining up with TRBD1. CDR1 SGHVS and CDR2 FQNEAQ come from the germline V gene. V trimming: 5 bases; J trimming: 3 bases; junction bases outside the gene matches: 13. The CDR3 has 17 amino acids. The CDR3: CASSRHGAGGNNQPQHF. The DNA of the CDR3 is TGTGCCAGCAGCCGACACGGGGCAGGGGGGAACAATCAGCCCCAGCATTTT.

V usage is TRBV19 and J usage is TRBJ1-3; 7 nucleotides agree with TRBD1. CDR1 is LNHDA and CDR2 is SQIVND in the germline V gene (reference sequence). The CDR3 covers 15 residues. V lost 5 bases, J lost 3 bases, and 7 bases stayed unmatched. Here the CDR3 DNA reads TGTGCCAGTAGTTCAGCCCGGGACAGTGGAAACACCATATATTTT. Protein product: CASSSARDSGNTIYF.

This chain connects TRBV15 to TRBJ1-1; D possibly corresponds to TRBD1 (5 bases). This CDR3 contains 13 residues. Germline assignment: CDR1 LNHNV and CDR2 YYDKDF (reference sequence). V gave up 11 bases and J gave up 1 base, with 14 bases separating them. CDR3 residues: CACGKDTNTEAFF. CDR3 bases: TGTGCCTGCGGCAAGGACACGAACACTGAAGCTTTCTTT.

The genes are TRBV5-1 and TRBJ1-1; the match to TRBD1 covers 9 bases. Per the germline V gene, CDR1 is SGHRS and CDR2 is YFSETQ. The CDR3 runs 15 residues. The J segment lost 2 bases and the V segment lost 3 bases, leaving 5 bases of the junction unmatched. The CDR3 reads CASSYWGQGNTEAFF. The CDR3 bases are TGCGCCAGCAGCTACTGGGGACAGGGAAACACTGAAGCTTTCTTT. Full variable domain (outside the CDR3, taken from reference TRBV5-1 and TRBJ1-1): KAGVTQTPRYLIKTRGQQVTLSCSPISGHRSVSWYQQTPGQGLQFLFEYFSETQRNKGNFPGRFSGRQFSNSRSEMNVSTLELGDSALYLCASSYWGQGNTEAFFGQGTRLTVV.

This chain uses TRBV11-3 with TRBJ2-3; D gene uncertain. V lost 8 bases to trimming and J lost 3 bases, with 18 bases between them. This CDR3 contains 15 residues. Germline V lookup: CDR1 SGHNT, CDR2 YENEEA. CDR3 in DNA: TGTGCCAGCGCCATCGGTGGGGAAAGGACAGATACGCAGTATTTT. This encodes CASAIGGERTDTQYF.

The chain links TRBV28 to TRBJ1-1; 7 bases align to TRBD1. V was clipped by 7 bases and J by 8 bases; unmatched bases: 7. CDR1 is MDHEN, CDR2 SYDVKM, per germline. CDR3 size: 12 residues. The CDR3 here is CASTLGDREAFF. The CDR3 nucleotides read TGTGCCAGCACCCTGGGGGACAGAGAAGCTTTCTTT.

The chain recombines TRBV28 with TRBJ1-5; TRBD1 aligns across 7 bases. CDR3 length: 19 amino acids. CDR1 is MDHEN and CDR2 is SYDVKM in the germline V gene. The V segment lost 3 bases and the J segment 2 bases; nucleotides outside the gene matches: 16. The CDR3 sequence is CASSLSTGTDIRGNQPQHF. CDR3 DNA: TGTGCCAGCAGTTTGAGTACCGGGACAGACATACGGGGCAATCAGCCCCAGCATTTT.

The J gene is TRBJ2-1, the V gene TRBV7-8, with D uncertain. This CDR3 spans 14 amino acids. Germline CDR1 and CDR2: SGHVS and FQNEAQ. Trimming cost V 5 bases and J 8 bases, with 16 bases left between them. Written as DNA, the CDR3 is TGTGCCAGCAGCCCCGCTATCCGTCGAGATGAGCAGTTCTTC. This encodes CASSPAIRRDEQFF. The full variable domain, completed using reference TRBV7-8 and TRBJ2-1, is GAGVSQSPRYKVAKRGQDVALRCDPISGHVSLFWYQQALGQGPEFLTYFQNEAQLDKSGLPSDRFFAERPEGSVSTLKIQRTQQEDSAVYLCASSPAIRRDEQFFGPGTRLTVL.

The gene calls are TRBV20-1 and TRBJ2-5, with D possibly matching TRBD1 (6 bases). Trimming stripped 8 bases from V and 2 bases from J, with 9 bases between. Germline V gene data show CDR1 as DFQATT and CDR2 as SNEGSKA (reference sequence). The CDR3 is made up of 11 amino acids. The CDR3 protein is CSIGQQETQYF. CDR3 DNA: TGCAGTATCGGACAGCAAGAGACCCAGTACTTC.

The CDR3 DNA follows: TGTGCCAGTAGTATCATAGGACAACACAATCAGCCCCAGCATTTT. It translates to CASSIIGQHNQPQHF. The gene calls are TRBV19 and TRBJ1-5; tentatively, D is TRBD1 (5 bases). Germline assignment: CDR1 LNHDA and CDR2 SQIVND (reference sequence). V gave up 3 bases and J gave up 3 bases, with 12 bases separating them. The CDR3 runs to 15 residues.

The CDR3: CASSLGAGTATYEQYF. In DNA form, the CDR3 reads TGTGCCAGCAGCTTAGGGGCGGGGACAGCGACCTACGAGCAGTACTTC. This rearrangement joins TRBV7-8 to TRBJ2-7, with D perhaps TRBD1 (7 bases). The ends were cut back, 1 base at V and 2 bases at J, with 15 bases in the middle. CDR1 is SGHVS and CDR2 is FQNEAQ in the germline V gene. The CDR3 loop spans 16 amino acids.

The chain joins TRBV6-5 to TRBJ2-2, with TRBD2 as a possible D gene (5 bases). Germline CDR1 and CDR2: MNHEY and SVGAGI. The CDR3 spans 15 residues. Between the trimmed V and J ends, which lost 1 base and 3 bases, there was a span of 9 bases. This chain's CDR3 is CASSYFIGDTGELFF. The CDR3 nucleotides are TGTGCCAGCAGTTACTTTATCGGGGACACCGGGGAGCTGTTTTTT.

The chain uses TRBV9 and TRBJ1-1; D is ambiguous. The CDR3 has 15 residues. With 3 bases removed from V and 3 bases from J, the gap between germline ends came to 15 bases. Germline assignment: CDR1 SGDLS and CDR2 YYNGEE. The CDR3 DNA is TGTGCCAGCAGCGCCCGATTCGACGGAGACACTGAAGCTTTCTTT. The encoded protein is CASSARFDGDTEAFF.

V gene TRBV5-6 combines with J gene TRBJ1-1, with D possibly TRBD1 on 6 matching bases. V lost 4 bases to trimming and J lost 7 bases, with 8 bases between them. From germline, CDR1 is SGHDT and CDR2 YYEEEE. CDR3 length: 11 residues. The CDR3 is CASSQDSEAFF. The DNA of the CDR3 is TGTGCCAGCAGCCAGGACAGTGAAGCTTTCTTT.

This clone was recorded once. This chain links TRBV7-2 with TRBJ2-2; tentative D call: TRBD1 (6 bases). Germline CDR1 SGHTA, CDR2 FQGNSA. Trimming removed 1 base at V and 6 bases at J, with 12 bases between. This CDR3 comprises 15 residues. The CDR3 nucleotides are TGTGCCAGCAGCTTAGTAGTTGCAGGGGCCGGGGAGCTGTTTTTT. It yields the protein CASSLVVAGAGELFF.

V and J are TRBV29-1 and TRBJ2-7, with 8 bases that match TRBD1. The germline gives CDR1 SQVTM, CDR2 ANQGSEA. The CDR3 consists of 13 residues. The V and J ends lost 2 bases and 5 bases, in that order; junction bases with no gene match: 5. CDR3 sequence reads: CSVEKDRGDEQYF. CDR3 sequence (DNA): TGCAGCGTTGAAAAAGACAGGGGCGACGAGCAGTACTTC.

This sequence joins TRBV4-1 and TRBJ2-3; D unresolved. Germline V gene data show CDR1 as MGHRA and CDR2 as YSYEKL. This CDR3 has 14 residues. Trimming cost V 0 bases and J 2 bases, with 6 bases left between them. CDR3 protein: CASSQDGPTDTQYF. The CDR3 nucleotides read TGCGCCAGCAGCCAAGACGGGCCCACAGATACGCAGTATTTT.

The chain carries TRBV4-3 and TRBJ1-5; D perhaps matches TRBD1 (6 bases). Germline V gene lookup returns CDR1 LGHNA and CDR2 YSLEER. This CDR3 spans 15 amino acids. The V gene lost 4 bases and the J gene lost 3 bases, with 13 bases spanning the gap. DNA for the CDR3: TGCGCCAGCAGCCTAAACACAGGGACCAATCAGCCCCAGCATTTT. This sequence encodes CASSLNTGTNQPQHF.

The V and J genes are TRBV6-2 or TRBV6-3 and TRBJ2-1, with 7 nucleotides matching TRBD1. V gave up 4 bases and J gave up 4 bases; unmatched junction bases: 13. CDR1 and CDR2 (germline): MNHEY, SVGEGT. This CDR3 is built from 17 residues. CDR3 in amino acids: CASSWGDRDYLYNEQFF. The CDR3 DNA reads as TGTGCCAGCAGTTGGGGCGACAGGGATTATCTTTACAATGAGCAGTTCTTC.

The chain recombines TRBV28 with TRBJ1-2; 8 bases match TRBD1. J gave up 7 bases and V 4 bases, and 8 bases lay outside the gene matches. CDR3 length: 14 amino acids. CDR1 and CDR2 (germline): MDHEN, SYDVKM. CDR3 DNA sequence: TGTGCCAGCAGTTCCAGGGGGCTGGGTGGTGGCTACACCTTC. Translated: CASSSRGLGGGYTF.

The rearrangement joins TRBV30 to TRBJ2-7; 7 bases match TRBD1. The V gene end was trimmed by 4 bases and the J gene end by 4 bases; junction bases not matched to a gene: 7. The germline CDR1 and CDR2 sequences are GTSNPN and SVGIG (reference sequence). This CDR3 is 13 amino acids long. CDR3 bases: TGTGCCTGGATGTCGACAGGGTCATACGAGCAGTACTTC. The encoded protein is CAWMSTGSYEQYF.